The clone carrying this TCR beta chain appeared a single time. This table comes from immunoSEQ multiplex PCR, and its TCRdb copy is limited to in-frame clones, with some not included. Among about 10,000 clones listed, roughly 72% were seen once. The sample's treatment: randomized to nivolumab then ipilimumab (arm A) or the reverse (arm B). These data come from a study of sequential checkpoint blockade in melanoma. Germline-derived CDR1 and CDR2 are SGHVS and FQNEAQ. This CDR3 contains 12 residues. Between the trimmed V and J ends, which lost 0 bases and 8 bases, there was a span of 4 bases. This TCR came from a human donor with melanoma. The chain employs TRBV7-8 and TRBJ2-2; no clear D. The sample in question was CD8+ T cells sorted from blood (inferred from file names), obtained from a patient given nivolumab and ipilimumab in sequence. The CDR3 nucleotides are TGTGCCAGCAGCTTAGCTTTAGGGGAGCTGTTTTTT. It is translated as CASSLALGELFF.